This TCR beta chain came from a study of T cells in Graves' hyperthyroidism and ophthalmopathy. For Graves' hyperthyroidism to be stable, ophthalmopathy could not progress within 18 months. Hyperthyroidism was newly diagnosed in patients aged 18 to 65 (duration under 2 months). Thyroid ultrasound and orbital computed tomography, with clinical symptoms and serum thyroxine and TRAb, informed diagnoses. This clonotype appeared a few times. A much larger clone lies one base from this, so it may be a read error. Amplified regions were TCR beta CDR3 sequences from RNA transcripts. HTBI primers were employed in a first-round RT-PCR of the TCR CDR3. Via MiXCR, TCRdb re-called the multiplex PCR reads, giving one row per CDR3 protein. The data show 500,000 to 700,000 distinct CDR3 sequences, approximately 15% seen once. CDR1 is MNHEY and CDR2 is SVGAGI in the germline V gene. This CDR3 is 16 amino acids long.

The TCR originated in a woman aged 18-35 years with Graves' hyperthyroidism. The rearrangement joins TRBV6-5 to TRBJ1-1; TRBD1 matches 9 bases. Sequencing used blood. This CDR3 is CASNYYRGQGGTEAFF. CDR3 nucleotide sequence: TGTGCCAGCAATTACTATCGGGGACAGGGTGGTACTGAAGCTTTCTTT.